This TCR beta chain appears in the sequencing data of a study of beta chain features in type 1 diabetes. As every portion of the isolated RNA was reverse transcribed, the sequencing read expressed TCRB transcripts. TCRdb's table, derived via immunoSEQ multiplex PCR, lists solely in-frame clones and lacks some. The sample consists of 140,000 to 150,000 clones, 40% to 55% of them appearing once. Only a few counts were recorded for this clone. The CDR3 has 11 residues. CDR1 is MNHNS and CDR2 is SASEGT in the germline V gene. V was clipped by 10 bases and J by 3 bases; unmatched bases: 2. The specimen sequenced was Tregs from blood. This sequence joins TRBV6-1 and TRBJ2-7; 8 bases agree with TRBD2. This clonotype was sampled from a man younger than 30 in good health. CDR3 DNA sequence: TGTGCCACTAGCGGGTTCTACGAGCAGTACTTC. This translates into CATSGFYEQYF.